This T cell receptor (beta chain) was profiled in a study of glioma-infiltrating T cells. Study summary: Approximately 990,000 peripheral T cells were targeted at about 4- to 10-fold coverage. Findings and caveats of the study: Only very few CDR3 sequences appeared in both tissue and blood. Gliomas, especially low-grade, showed above-expected tissue-blood divergence; non-neoplastic patients showed below.

TCR alpha and beta CDR3 regions were amplified from RNA using iRepertoire nested multiplex PCR. TCRdb re-called the multiplex PCR reads through MiXCR, storing one row per CDR3 protein. The sample carries 300,000 to 450,000 distinct CDR3 sequences, roughly two fifths recorded once. This clonotype has a single count. Antigen unknown. The TCR sequence derives from a human donor with low-grade glioma or glioblastoma, undergoing nonglioma brain surgery, or in good health (not recorded which). The material sequenced was glioma tissue, nonneoplastic brain tissue, or PBMCs (not recorded which).

The CDR3 sequence is CASHPSGTGTDTQYF. CDR3 sequence (DNA): TGTGCCTCCCACCCAAGCGGGACGGGCACAGATACGCAGTATTTT. V and J are TRBV19 and TRBJ2-3; 7 bases map to TRBD2. The CDR3 runs 15 residues. Trimming removed 11 bases from V and 1 base from J; junction bases left unmatched: 12. The germline V gene has CDR1 LNHDA and CDR2 SQIVND (reference sequence).